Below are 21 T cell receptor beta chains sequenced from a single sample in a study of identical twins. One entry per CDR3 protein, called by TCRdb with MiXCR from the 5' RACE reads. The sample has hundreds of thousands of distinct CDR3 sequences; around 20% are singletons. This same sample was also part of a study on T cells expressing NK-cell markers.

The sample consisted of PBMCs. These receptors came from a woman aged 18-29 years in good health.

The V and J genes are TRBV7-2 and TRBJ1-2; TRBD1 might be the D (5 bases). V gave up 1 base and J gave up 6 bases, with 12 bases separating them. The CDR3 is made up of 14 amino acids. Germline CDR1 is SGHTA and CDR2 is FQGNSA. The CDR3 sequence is CASSLGSREDGYTF. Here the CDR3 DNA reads TGTGCCAGCAGCTTAGGAAGCAGGGAGGATGGCTACACCTTC.

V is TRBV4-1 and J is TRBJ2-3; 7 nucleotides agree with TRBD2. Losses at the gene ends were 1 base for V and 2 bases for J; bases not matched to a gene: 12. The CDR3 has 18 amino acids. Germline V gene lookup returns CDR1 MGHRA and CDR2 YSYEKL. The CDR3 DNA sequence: TGCGCCAGCAGCCAAGGGCTTGTCCAGCGGGGCTTCACAGATACGCAGTATTTT. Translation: CASSQGLVQRGFTDTQYF.

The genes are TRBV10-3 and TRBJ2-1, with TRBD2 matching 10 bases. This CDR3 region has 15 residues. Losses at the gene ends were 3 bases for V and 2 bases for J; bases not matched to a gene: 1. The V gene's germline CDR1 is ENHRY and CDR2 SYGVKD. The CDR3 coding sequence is TGTGCCATCAGTGAAACTAGCGGGGCCTACAATGAGCAGTTCTTC. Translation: CAISETSGAYNEQFF.

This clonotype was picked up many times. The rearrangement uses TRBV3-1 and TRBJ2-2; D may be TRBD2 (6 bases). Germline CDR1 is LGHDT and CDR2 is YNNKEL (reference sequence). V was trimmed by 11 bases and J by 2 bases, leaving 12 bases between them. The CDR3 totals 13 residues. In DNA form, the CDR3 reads TGTGCCCCCGGGCGGGACAACACCGGGGAGCTGTTTTTT. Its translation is CAPGRDNTGELFF.

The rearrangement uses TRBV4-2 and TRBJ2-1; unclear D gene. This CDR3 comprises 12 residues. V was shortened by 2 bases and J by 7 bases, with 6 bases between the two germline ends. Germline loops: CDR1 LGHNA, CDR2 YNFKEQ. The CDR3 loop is CASSQPSNEQFF. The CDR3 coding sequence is TGTGCCAGCAGCCAACCCTCGAATGAGCAGTTCTTC.

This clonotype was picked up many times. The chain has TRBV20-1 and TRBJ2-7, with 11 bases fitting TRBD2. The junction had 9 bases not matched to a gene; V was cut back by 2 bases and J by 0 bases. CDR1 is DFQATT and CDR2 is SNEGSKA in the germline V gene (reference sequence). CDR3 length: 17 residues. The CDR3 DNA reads TGCAGTGCTAGACCTGTGACTAGCGGGGTTTACTCCTACGAGCAGTACTTC. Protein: CSARPVTSGVYSYEQYF.

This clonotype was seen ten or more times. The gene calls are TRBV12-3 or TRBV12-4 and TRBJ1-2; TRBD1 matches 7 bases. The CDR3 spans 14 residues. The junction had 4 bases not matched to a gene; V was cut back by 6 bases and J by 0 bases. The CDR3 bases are TGTGCCAGCAGCCCCGGGACAGCTAACTATGGCTACACCTTC. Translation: CASSPGTANYGYTF.

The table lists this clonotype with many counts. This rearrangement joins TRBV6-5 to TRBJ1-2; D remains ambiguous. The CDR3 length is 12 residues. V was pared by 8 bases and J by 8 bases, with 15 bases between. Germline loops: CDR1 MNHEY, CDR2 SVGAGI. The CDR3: CASGDRYRGYTF. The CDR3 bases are TGTGCCAGCGGCGATCGCTATCGGGGCTACACCTTC.

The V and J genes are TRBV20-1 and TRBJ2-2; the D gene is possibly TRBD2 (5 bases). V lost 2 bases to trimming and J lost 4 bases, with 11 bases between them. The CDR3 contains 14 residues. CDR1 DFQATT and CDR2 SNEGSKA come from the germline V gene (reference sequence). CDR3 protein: CSARLARSTGELFF. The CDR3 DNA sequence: TGCAGTGCTAGACTAGCTCGAAGCACCGGGGAGCTGTTTTTT.

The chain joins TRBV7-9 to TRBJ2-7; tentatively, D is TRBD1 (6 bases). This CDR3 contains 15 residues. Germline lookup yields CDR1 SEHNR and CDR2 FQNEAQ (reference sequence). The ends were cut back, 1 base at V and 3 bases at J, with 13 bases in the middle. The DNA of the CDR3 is TGTGCCAGCAGCTTAGGGGACACCGAAGTCTACGAGCAGTACTTC. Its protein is CASSLGDTEVYEQYF.

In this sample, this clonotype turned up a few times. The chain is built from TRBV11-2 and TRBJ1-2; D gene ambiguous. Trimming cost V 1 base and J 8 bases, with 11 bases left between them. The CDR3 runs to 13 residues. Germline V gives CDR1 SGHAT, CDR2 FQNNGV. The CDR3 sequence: CASSLAWGWGYTF. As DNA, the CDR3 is TGTGCCAGCAGCTTAGCGTGGGGTTGGGGCTACACCTTC.

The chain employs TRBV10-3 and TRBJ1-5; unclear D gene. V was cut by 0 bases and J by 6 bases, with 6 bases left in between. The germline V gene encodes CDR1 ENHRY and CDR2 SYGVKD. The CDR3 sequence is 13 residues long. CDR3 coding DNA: TGTGCCATCAGTGAGTCGGAGCCTCAGCCCCAGCATTTT. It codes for CAISESEPQPQHF.

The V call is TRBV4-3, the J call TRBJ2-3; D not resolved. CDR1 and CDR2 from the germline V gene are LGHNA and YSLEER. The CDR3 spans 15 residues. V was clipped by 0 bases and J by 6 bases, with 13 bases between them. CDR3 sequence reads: CASSQEKSGGDTQYF. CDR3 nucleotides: TGCGCCAGCAGCCAAGAAAAGTCTGGCGGTGATACGCAGTATTTT.

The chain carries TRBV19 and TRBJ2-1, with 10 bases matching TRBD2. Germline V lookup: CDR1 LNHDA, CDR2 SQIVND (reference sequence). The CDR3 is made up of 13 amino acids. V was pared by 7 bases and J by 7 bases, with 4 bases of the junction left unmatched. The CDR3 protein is CASKREGRNEQFF. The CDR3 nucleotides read TGTGCCAGTAAGCGGGAGGGCCGGAATGAGCAGTTCTTC.

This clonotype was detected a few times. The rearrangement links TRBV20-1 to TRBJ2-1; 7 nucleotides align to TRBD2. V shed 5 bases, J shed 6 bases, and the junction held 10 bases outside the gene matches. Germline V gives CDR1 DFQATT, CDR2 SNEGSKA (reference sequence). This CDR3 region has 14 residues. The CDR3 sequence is CSAQDGGSFNEQFF. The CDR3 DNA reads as TGCAGTGCTCAAGATGGCGGGAGTTTCAATGAGCAGTTCTTC.

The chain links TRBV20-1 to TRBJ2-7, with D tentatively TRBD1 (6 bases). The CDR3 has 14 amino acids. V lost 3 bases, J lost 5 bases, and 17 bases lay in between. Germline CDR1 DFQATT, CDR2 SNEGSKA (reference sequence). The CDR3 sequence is CSARGAGATNEQYF. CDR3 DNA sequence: TGCAGTGCTAGGGGGGCAGGGGCGACAAACGAGCAGTACTTC.

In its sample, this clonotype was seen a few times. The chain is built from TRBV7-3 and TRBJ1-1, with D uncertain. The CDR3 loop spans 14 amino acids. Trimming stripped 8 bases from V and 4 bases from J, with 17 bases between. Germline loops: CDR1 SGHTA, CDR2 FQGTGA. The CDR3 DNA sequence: TGTGCCAGCTCCCCCGAGCGGGCTGGCACTGAAGCTTTCTTT. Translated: CASSPERAGTEAFF.

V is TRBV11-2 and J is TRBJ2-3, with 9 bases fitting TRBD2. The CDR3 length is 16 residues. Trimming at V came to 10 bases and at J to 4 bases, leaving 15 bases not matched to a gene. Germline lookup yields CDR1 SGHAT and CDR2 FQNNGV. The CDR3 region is CATTPIAGVRPDTQYF. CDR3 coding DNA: TGTGCCACCACCCCAATAGCGGGAGTTCGCCCAGATACGCAGTATTTT.

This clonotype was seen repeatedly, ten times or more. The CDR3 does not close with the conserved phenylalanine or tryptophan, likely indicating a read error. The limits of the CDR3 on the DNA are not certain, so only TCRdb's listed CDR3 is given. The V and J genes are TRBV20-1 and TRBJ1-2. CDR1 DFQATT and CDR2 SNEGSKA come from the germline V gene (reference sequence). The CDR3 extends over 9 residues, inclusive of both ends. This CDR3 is CSAPYNRSL.

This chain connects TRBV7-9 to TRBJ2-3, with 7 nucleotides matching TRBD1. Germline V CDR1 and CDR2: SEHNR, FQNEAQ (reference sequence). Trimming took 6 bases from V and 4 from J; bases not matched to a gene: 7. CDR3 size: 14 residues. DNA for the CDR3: TGTGCCAGCAGGAGACAGGGTAACGCAGATACGCAGTATTTT. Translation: CASRRQGNADTQYF.

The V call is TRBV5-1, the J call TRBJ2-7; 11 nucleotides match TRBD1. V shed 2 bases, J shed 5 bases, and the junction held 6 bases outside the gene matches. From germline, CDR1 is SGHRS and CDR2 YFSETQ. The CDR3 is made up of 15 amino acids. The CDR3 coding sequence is TGCGCCAGCAGCTTCCGAGGACAGGGGGCCAACGAGCAGTACTTC. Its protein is CASSFRGQGANEQYF.